This T cell receptor (beta chain) emerged from a study of cytomegalovirus exposure and HLA in healthy donors. The V segment lost 4 bases and the J segment 6 bases; nucleotides outside the gene matches: 10. The CDR3 has 16 residues. Germline V gene sequence: CDR1 LNHDA, CDR2 SQIVND (reference sequence). The PCR contained 60 Vbeta and 13 Jbeta primers. Assay: immunoSEQ multiplex PCR; the TCRdb copy retains only in-frame clones and omits some. The data show 210,000 or so clones, roughly 78% seen once. This clone was picked up a small number of times. This receptor was obtained from a boy aged 5-17 years in good health and CMV-seronegative. The sequenced sample was PBMCs. The gene calls are TRBV19 and TRBJ1-5, with 9 positions matching TRBD1. The CDR3 spells CASSNPQGALGQPQHF. CDR3 bases: TGTGCCAGTAGTAACCCACAGGGGGCATTGGGTCAGCCCCAGCATTTT.